This T cell receptor (beta chain) was documented in a study of OX40 agonist ivuxolimab in advanced cancers. Study context: Eligibility admitted prior anti-PD-1, anti-PD-L1 or anti-CTLA-4 therapy; roughly 37% had some.

The germline V gene encodes CDR1 SGHVS and CDR2 FNYEAQ. Trimming cost V 4 bases and J 3 bases; bases outside gene matches: 6. The CDR3 covers 15 residues. Sequenced by immunoSEQ multiplex PCR; TCRdb stores in-frame clones only, minus some. The sample consists of about 53,000 clones, around nine tenths of them appearing once. Notes on the study in general: Nonresponders included some who also had low normalized T-cell clonal expansion.

This clone has only one observation. Its specificity is not known. The TCR sequence derives from an adult with an advanced solid tumor such as melanoma, head and neck, liver or kidney cancer. The sample was CD4+ or CD8+ T cells sorted from blood, taken in a trial of the OX40 agonist ivuxolimab. J is TRBJ2-1 and V is TRBV7-6, with 7 nucleotides matching TRBD1. CDR3 in amino acids: CASSSQTGVYNEQFF. CDR3 coding DNA: TGTGCCAGCAGCTCCCAAACAGGGGTCTACAATGAGCAGTTCTTC.